This T cell receptor beta chain is from a study of T cells in tuberculosis. Study-wide context: Sequenced TCRs come from CD1B-GMM tetramer-binding T cells. IGRA-negative adolescents, IGRA-positive adolescents with latent tuberculosis and adults with active tuberculosis formed this South African cohort.

V lost 2 bases and J lost 5; bases outside the gene matches: 7. Per germline, CDR1 MGHRA and CDR2 YSYEKL. This CDR3 contains 15 residues. Profiled with immunoSEQ multiplex PCR; TCRdb holds only in-frame clones, not every one. The sample includes some 26,000 clones, approximately 92% seen only once; the top ten take roughly 15%. This chain links TRBV4-1 with TRBJ2-3, with 7 bases aligning to TRBD2. This clonotype was obtained from a donor aged 10-35 years with latent tuberculosis or without tuberculosis infection. Some clones in this sample may be carry-over from other donors' samples. Sequencing was done on a sample of PBMCs. CDR3 sequence: CASSQLAAQGDTQYF. The DNA for the CDR3 is TGCGCCAGCAGCCAACTAGCGGCTCAGGGAGATACGCAGTATTTT.